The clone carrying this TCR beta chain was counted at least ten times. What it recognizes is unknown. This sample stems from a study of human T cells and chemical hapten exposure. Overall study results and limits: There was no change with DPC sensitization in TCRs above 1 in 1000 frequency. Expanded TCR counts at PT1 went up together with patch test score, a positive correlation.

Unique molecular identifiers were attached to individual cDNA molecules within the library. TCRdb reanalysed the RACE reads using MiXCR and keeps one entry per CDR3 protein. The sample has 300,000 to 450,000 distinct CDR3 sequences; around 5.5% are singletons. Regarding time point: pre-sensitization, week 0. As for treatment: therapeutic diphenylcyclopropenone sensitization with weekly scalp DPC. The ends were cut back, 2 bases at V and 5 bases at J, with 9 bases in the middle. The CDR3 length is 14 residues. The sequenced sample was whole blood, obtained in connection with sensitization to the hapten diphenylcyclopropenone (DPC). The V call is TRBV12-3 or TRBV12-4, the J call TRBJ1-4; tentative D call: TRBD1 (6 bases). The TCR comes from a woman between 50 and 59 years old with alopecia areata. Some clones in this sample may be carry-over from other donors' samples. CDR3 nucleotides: TGTGCCAGCAGTTTATCGGGGGGCAATGAAAAACTGTTTTTT. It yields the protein CASSLSGGNEKLFF.